Each of the 2 T cell receptor beta chains below was sequenced from the same sample in a study of identical twins. Via MiXCR, TCRdb re-called the 5' RACE reads, giving one row per CDR3 protein. The table shows some 1,700,000 distinct CDR3 sequences, with around 29% occurring only once. The sample taken for sequencing was cord blood. The receptors were sampled from a newborn girl in good health.

V and J are TRBV12-3 or TRBV12-4 and TRBJ2-4; 8 bases line up with TRBD2. Losses at the gene ends were 3 bases for V and 13 bases for J; bases not matched to a gene: 11. CDR3 length equals 14 residues. As DNA, the CDR3 is TGTGCCAGCAGTTTCCGGACTAGCCAAAATGAGCAGTACTTC. Encoded protein: CASSFRTSQNEQYF.

This clonotype has a handful of counts. V gene TRBV3-1 combines with J gene TRBJ2-3; 8 bases align to TRBD2. CDR3 length: 16 residues. Germline values: CDR1 LGHDT, CDR2 YNNKEL (reference sequence). V lost 2 bases to trimming and J lost 3 bases; unmatched junction nucleotides: 7. The CDR3 bases are TGTGCCAGCAGCCAAAGGTCTAGCGGGTTTACAGATACGCAGTATTTT. Translating it yields CASSQRSSGFTDTQYF.